The source of this T cell receptor (beta chain) is a study of blood T cell repertoires in COVID-19. The ends were cut back, 5 bases at V and 1 base at J, with 11 bases in the middle. Germline V gives CDR1 MDHEN, CDR2 SYDVKM. CDR3 length: 14 residues. This clone was picked up one time. How the authors handled the data: Amplification with reference gene primers provided the estimates of nucleated cell counts. Sequencing was performed with immunoSEQ multiplex PCR; in TCRdb, only in-frame clones are kept and a portion is missing. V and J calls plus clone size are reproduced from that table; the DNA served to infer D and trimming. The sample contains about 200,000 clones, around 90% of which appear only once.

The receptor comes from a young man who had recovered from COVID-19. V usage is TRBV28 and J usage is TRBJ1-1, with D maybe TRBD1 (6 bases). The sample taken for sequencing was PBMCs or T cells enriched from blood (not recorded which). As DNA, the CDR3 is TGTGCCAGCAGTCCGGACAGTCAGAACACTGAAGCTTTCTTT. Residues: CASSPDSQNTEAFF.